This TCR beta chain was found in a study of vaccination and CD4 T cells after COVID-19. This CDR3 contains 15 residues. Trimming cost V 5 bases and J 0 bases; bases outside gene matches: 3. Germline V CDR1 and CDR2: SEHNR, FQNEAQ (reference sequence). Cultured CD4+ T cell DNA underwent sequencing with the Oncomine TCR Beta short-read assay. TCRdb recomputed calls from the PCR reads with MiXCR, one row per CDR3 protein. The sample consists of 20,000 to 25,000 distinct CDR3 sequences, roughly 34% of them appearing once. Sample treatment: roughly 10-day PBMC culture with coronavirus spike peptide pools or control peptides (ViraFEST assay). As to this clonotype: Antigen specificity is unknown.

Sample: CD4+ T cells from blood, cultured in vitro, taken before SARS-CoV-2 vaccination. The chain is built from TRBV7-9 and TRBJ1-3, with 8 nucleotides matching TRBD1. The receptor was isolated from a human donor who had recovered from COVID-19. CDR3 sequence: CASSRDRSSGNTIYF. CDR3 DNA: TGTGCCAGCAGCCGGGACAGGAGCTCTGGAAACACCATATATTTT.